The 23 T cell receptor beta chains below were found in one sample sequenced in a study of identical twins. TCRdb recomputed calls from the 5' RACE reads with MiXCR, one row per CDR3 protein. The sample lists around 500,000 distinct CDR3 sequences; approximately 15% were seen once. These same records also appear under a second study, on yellow fever vaccine responses in identical twins.

Sequencing input: CD4+ T cells sorted from blood. These receptors were taken from a woman between 18 and 30 years old in good health.

There are many counts of this clonotype. This rearrangement joins TRBV7-9 to TRBJ2-7; D is unclear. The CDR3 runs 13 residues. V lost 1 base, J lost 4 bases, and 8 bases lay in between. CDR1 is SEHNR, CDR2 FQNEAQ, per germline (reference sequence). The chain's CDR3 is CASSLVQKYEQYF. The DNA of the CDR3 is TGTGCCAGCAGCTTAGTACAGAAATACGAGCAGTACTTC.

This clonotype has just a few counts. DNA for the CDR3: TGCAGTGCTAGCGCCGAGACCCAGTACTTC. This gives the protein CSASAETQYF. The rearrangement joins TRBV20-1 to TRBJ2-5; D gene ambiguous. V was cut by 3 bases and J by 5 bases, with 4 bases left in between. CDR1 DFQATT and CDR2 SNEGSKA come from the germline V gene (reference sequence). The CDR3 spans 10 residues.

This clonotype appeared a few times. The rearrangement uses TRBV5-1 and TRBJ1-1; 8 nucleotides line up with TRBD1. The CDR3 has 15 residues. The J segment lost 0 bases and the V segment lost 0 bases, leaving 1 base of the junction unmatched. Germline V CDR1 and CDR2: SGHRS, YFSETQ. CDR3 bases: TGCGCCAGCAGCTTGGGGACAGGGCTGAACACTGAAGCTTTCTTT. Translated, it gives CASSLGTGLNTEAFF.

This clonotype was picked up a small number of times. The rearrangement joins TRBV6-1 to TRBJ2-3; TRBD1 is a possible D gene (5 bases). The V and J ends lost 7 bases and 1 base respectively, with 9 bases between them. Germline assignment: CDR1 MNHNS and CDR2 SASEGT. This CDR3 region has 13 residues. In nucleotides, the CDR3 is TGTGCCAGCAAAGGGGCTGGCACAGATACGCAGTATTTT. Translating it yields CASKGAGTDTQYF.

This clonotype was observed a few times. This sequence joins TRBV4-2 and TRBJ2-1, with a possible D match to TRBD2 (6 bases). Germline V gives CDR1 LGHNA, CDR2 YNFKEQ. The length of the CDR3 is 21 residues. The ends were cut back, 1 base at V and 4 bases at J, with 29 bases in the middle. CDR3 protein: CASSQAWRDSPRARRYNEQFF. The CDR3 bases are TGTGCCAGCAGCCAAGCCTGGCGGGATTCACCCCGGGCTAGAAGATACAATGAGCAGTTCTTC.

This clonotype was counted at least ten times. The chain employs TRBV4-3 and TRBJ2-7; 9 bases are shared with TRBD1. The CDR3 loop spans 14 amino acids. Germline V gene sequence: CDR1 LGHNA, CDR2 YSLEER. V gave up 3 bases and J gave up 4 bases; unmatched junction bases: 4. CDR3 sequence (DNA): TGCGCCAGCAGCCACAGACAGGGGGGATACGAGCAGTACTTC. Amino acids: CASSHRQGGYEQYF.

There are many counts of this clonotype. J is TRBJ2-7 and V is TRBV2, with 11 positions matching TRBD2. Germline values: CDR1 SNHLY, CDR2 FYNNEI. The CDR3 spans 14 residues. V lost 6 bases and J lost 3; bases outside the gene matches: 4. As DNA, the CDR3 is TGTGCCAGCAGCCAAACTAGCGGGAGCTACGAGCAGTACTTC. Residues: CASSQTSGSYEQYF.

The V call is TRBV2, the J call TRBJ2-5, with no clear D. The ends were cut back, 6 bases at V and 5 bases at J, with 10 bases in the middle. CDR1 is SNHLY and CDR2 is FYNNEI in the germline V gene. CDR3 length equals 12 residues. CDR3 amino acids: CASRKDTETQYF. The CDR3 DNA sequence: TGTGCCAGCAGGAAAGATACCGAGACCCAGTACTTC.

This clonotype appeared a few times. At one end the junction does not follow the germline gene, possibly because of a read error. The chain recombines TRBV7-9 with TRBJ1-2; D is uncertain. CDR1 and CDR2 from the germline V gene are SEHNR and FQNEAQ (reference sequence). The CDR3 is 10 amino acids. The CDR3 region is CASSPGPAYF. The CDR3 nucleotides are TGTGCCAGCAGCCCCGGACCGGCGTACTTC.

This clonotype was counted only a few times. Here the CDR3 DNA reads TGTGCCAGCAGCTTAATGGGGGGGGCCGGGGAGCTGTTTTTT. Its translation: CASSLMGGAGELFF. The V gene is TRBV11-2, the J gene TRBJ2-2; 7 bases are shared with TRBD2. This CDR3 spans 14 amino acids. CDR1 and CDR2 (germline): SGHAT, FQNNGV. J gave up 6 bases and V 2 bases, and 3 bases lay outside the gene matches.

The V call is TRBV5-1, the J call TRBJ2-2; D is undetermined. V was shortened by 2 bases and J by 8 bases, with 10 bases between the two germline ends. The CDR3 loop spans 13 amino acids. Germline CDR1 SGHRS, CDR2 YFSETQ. CDR3 residues: CASSFMGSGELFF. For the CDR3, the DNA is TGCGCCAGCAGCTTCATGGGGTCTGGGGAGCTGTTTTTT.

There are a few counts of this clonotype. This sequence joins TRBV5-6 and TRBJ2-4; D ambiguous. The germline CDR1 and CDR2 sequences are SGHDT and YYEEEE. The CDR3 has 13 amino acids. V lost 3 bases and J 3 bases, leaving 7 bases between the germline ends. The CDR3 sequence: CASSWAGKNIQYF. In DNA, the CDR3 is TGTGCCAGCAGCTGGGCAGGCAAAAACATTCAGTACTTC. The entire variable domain, with the rest obtained from reference TRBV5-6 and TRBJ2-4, is as follows: DAGVTQSPTHLIKTRGQQVTLRCSPKSGHDTVSWYQQALGQGPQFIFQYYEEEERQRGNFPDRFSGHQFPNYSSELNVNALLLGDSALYLCASSWAGKNIQYFGAGTRLSVL.

This clonotype was detected ten times or more. The chain couples TRBV29-1 to TRBJ2-3; D possibly corresponds to TRBD2 (6 bases). This CDR3 spans 12 amino acids. The germline CDR1 and CDR2 sequences are SQVTM and ANQGSEA. V shed 7 bases and J shed 2 bases, with 10 bases lying between them. The CDR3 protein is CSGSGDTDTQYF. CDR3 coding DNA: TGCAGCGGTAGCGGAGACACAGATACGCAGTATTTT.

The chain joins TRBV6-8 to TRBJ2-5; possible D gene TRBD2, 5 bases. The V gene's germline CDR1 is MNHGY and CDR2 SAAAGT. This CDR3 spans 13 amino acids. Trimming pared 5 bases from V and 3 bases from J, leaving 10 bases between. The CDR3, as DNA: TGTGCCAGCAGTAAGGACTCCAAAGAGACCCAGTACTTC. Its protein product is CASSKDSKETQYF.

V and J are TRBV6-5 and TRBJ2-7; D is possibly TRBD1 (6 bases). Germline V CDR1 and CDR2: MNHEY, SVGAGI. This CDR3 has 12 residues. Trimming cost V 2 bases and J 11 bases, with 13 bases left between them. In nucleotides, the CDR3 is TGTGCCAGCAGTTACCGAAAGGGGGACGAGTACTTC. Translated: CASSYRKGDEYF.

This clonotype appeared a few times. The V and J genes are TRBV27 and TRBJ2-3, with D perhaps TRBD2 (6 bases). The CDR3 consists of 16 residues. V was shortened by 3 bases and J by 6 bases, with 19 bases between the two germline ends. The germline V gene encodes CDR1 MNHEY and CDR2 SMNVEV (reference sequence). In DNA form, the CDR3 reads TGTGCCAGCAGTTTCTTAGGTCTAGCGTCAGGGGATACGCAGTATTTT. It is translated as CASSFLGLASGDTQYF.

This rearrangement joins TRBV7-6 to TRBJ2-5; 8 bases are shared with TRBD2. Germline lookup yields CDR1 SGHVS and CDR2 FNYEAQ. V was pared by 4 bases and J by 4 bases, with 5 bases of the junction left unmatched. This CDR3 has 14 residues. The CDR3: CASSWTSLGETQYF. The CDR3 nucleotides are TGTGCCAGCAGCTGGACTAGCCTGGGAGAGACCCAGTACTTC.

This clonotype was found a few times. The chain links TRBV3-1 to TRBJ2-7; no clear D gene. CDR3 length: 13 amino acids. Trimming removed 1 base at V and 7 bases at J, with 11 bases between. CDR1 and CDR2 (germline): LGHDT, YNNKEL (reference sequence). CDR3 amino acids: CASSQGPGWEQYF. The CDR3 nucleotides are TGTGCCAGCAGCCAAGGACCTGGCTGGGAGCAGTACTTC.

This clonotype was observed a few times. The chain carries TRBV5-1 and TRBJ2-1, with 9 bases matching TRBD1. The CDR3 is made up of 21 amino acids. The V gene's germline CDR1 is SGHRS and CDR2 YFSETQ. The junction had 26 bases not matched to a gene; V was cut back by 4 bases and J by 6 bases. CDR3 in DNA: TGCGCCAGCAGCCAGCCGGGACAGGGACCCCTTAGGGACCCTACAATCAATGAGCAGTTCTTC. Translating gives CASSQPGQGPLRDPTINEQFF.

The rearrangement joins TRBV20-1 to TRBJ2-2; no clear D. This CDR3 is built from 14 residues. Trimming stripped 3 bases from V and 0 bases from J, with 8 bases between. Germline V CDR1 and CDR2: DFQATT, SNEGSKA (reference sequence). The CDR3 DNA is TGCAGTGCTAGGGTGGCGACGAACACCGGGGAGCTGTTTTTT. Translated, it gives CSARVATNTGELFF.

This clonotype appeared many times. The chain couples TRBV12-3 or TRBV12-4 to TRBJ1-5, with D hard to call. This CDR3 region has 12 residues. Trimming stripped 3 bases from V and 7 bases from J, with 7 bases between. CDR3 region: CASSLGDQPQHF. The CDR3 bases are TGTGCCAGCAGTTTGGGAGACCAGCCCCAGCATTTT.

This chain uses TRBV15 with TRBJ2-1, with TRBD2 matching 15 bases. With V trimmed by 3 bases and J by 1 base, 4 bases remained unmatched. The CDR3 consists of 18 residues. Looked up from germline, CDR1 is LNHNV and CDR2 is YYDKDF (reference sequence). CDR3 DNA: TGTGCCACCAGCAGGCCCGGGACTAGCGGGGGGTCCTACAATGAGCAGTTCTTC. Translation: CATSRPGTSGGSYNEQFF. Combining the CDR3 with reference TRBV15 and TRBJ2-1 gives the whole variable domain DAMVIQNPRYQVTQFGKPVTLSCSQTLNHNVMYWYQQKSSQAPKLLFHYYDKDFNNEADTPDNFQSRRPNTSFCFLDIRSPGLGDTAMYLCATSRPGTSGGSYNEQFFGPGTRLTVL.

This clonotype was found a few times. The chain joins TRBV10-3 to TRBJ2-2; 9 nucleotides agree with TRBD1. This CDR3 contains 14 residues. Germline trimming cut 9 bases from V and 4 bases from J; bases unmatched to any gene: 6. Germline V CDR1 and CDR2: ENHRY, SYGVKD. The CDR3 reads CAITMDRGTGELFF. In DNA, the CDR3 is TGTGCCATAACTATGGACAGGGGCACCGGGGAGCTGTTTTTT.